This T cell receptor beta chain was found in a study of cytotoxic CD8 clonotypes in ibrutinib-treated CLL. This clone showed up just a few times. Its antigen is not identified. Study-wide points: Public clonotypes (which were uncommon) either contracted or remained stable on treatment. Clonality rose at ibrutinib response, held steady in sustained remission, and fell toward baseline at progression.

Clones were sequenced by immunoSEQ multiplex PCR, and TCRdb holds only the in-frame ones, with some missing. The sample contains over 250,000 clones, around 69% of which appear only once. The CDR3 has 13 residues. V shed 2 bases and J shed 2 bases, with 9 bases lying between them. Germline V CDR1 and CDR2: SQVTM, ANQGSEA. This clonotype was sampled from a human donor with chronic lymphocytic leukemia. The sequences come from PBMCs, collected at disease progression, from a patient treated with ibrutinib. The chain links TRBV29-1 to TRBJ1-2; a weak D match, TRBD1 (5 bases). As DNA, the CDR3 is TGCAGCGTTGAATTTGGGGCAAACTATGGCTACACCTTC. It encodes CSVEFGANYGYTF.